This T cell receptor beta chain was found in a study of cytotoxic CD8 clonotypes in ibrutinib-treated CLL. Germline-derived CDR1 and CDR2 are LNHDA and SQIVND (reference sequence). V lost 6 bases and J 3 bases, leaving 19 bases between the germline ends. The CDR3 spans 16 residues. The method was immunoSEQ multiplex PCR; TCRdb's version includes in-frame clones alone and lacks a portion of them. Of 140,000 to 150,000 clones listed, 75% to 80% are singletons. Study observations and caveats: Sampling time points were not equivalent between sustained-remission and progressing patients. Rare overall, public clonotypes shrank or held steady under therapy.

Regarding this clone: Its antigen is undetermined.

This sequence originates from a human donor with chronic lymphocytic leukemia. J is TRBJ2-3 and V is TRBV19; the D call may be TRBD1 or TRBD2 (5 bases each). Specimen: PBMCs, collected after 24 months of ibrutinib treatment. Here the CDR3 reads CASRREVGASTDTQYF. The CDR3 coding sequence is TGTGCCAGTAGACGCGAAGTCGGGGCATCTACAGATACGCAGTATTTT.